This TCR beta chain comes out of a study of early T cells in non-severe SARS-CoV-2 infection. Study in general: The study sequenced bulk RNA from unsorted whole blood, with chains unpaired. Study conclusions and caveats: VDJdb-based annotation leaned toward anti-spike CD8 responses and missed private and CD4 specificities.

Looked up from germline, CDR1 is SGHRS and CDR2 is YFSETQ. V was shortened by 3 bases and J by 6 bases, with 17 bases between the two germline ends. The CDR3 is 15 amino acids. Regarding this clonotype: Its antigen is currently unknown.

In the library, individual cDNA molecules carried attached unique molecular identifiers. In TCRdb, the 5' RACE reads were re-called with MiXCR into one record per CDR3 protein. The sample includes 75,000 to 80,000 distinct CDR3 sequences, about 9.6% of them seen just once. The source material was whole blood. This receptor was identified in an adult who was a healthcare worker with PCR-confirmed SARS-CoV-2 infection or an uninfected control (not recorded which). The chain recombines TRBV5-1 with TRBJ2-3; a possible D gene is TRBD1 (6 bases). The CDR3 region has the DNA TGCGCCAGCAGCTCCTCTTCCCTAAGGGGGGATACGCAGTATTTT. It specifies CASSSSSLRGDTQYF.